Presented here are 5 T cell receptor beta chains from one specimen sequenced in a study of blood T cell repertoires in COVID-19. TCRdb keeps only in-frame clones here, not all; method: immunoSEQ multiplex PCR. Altogether 140,000 to 150,000 clones are present, 84% being singletons, with the ten largest covering approximately 5.7%. Sequencing was carried out using PBMCs or T cells enriched from blood (not recorded which). These receptors all come from a woman in her forties or fifties who had been exposed to COVID-19.

The genes are TRBV6-2 or TRBV6-3 and TRBJ1-5; 8 bases match TRBD1. This CDR3 comprises 14 residues. Looked up from germline, CDR1 is MNHEY and CDR2 is SVGEGT. The junction had 6 bases not matched to a gene; V was cut back by 6 bases and J by 5 bases. The CDR3 DNA is TGTGCCAGCAGCCCCGACAGGGGAGATCAGCCCCAGCATTTT. This encodes CASSPDRGDQPQHF.

This clone was seen more than once but under ten times. The chain joins TRBV7-2 to TRBJ2-2, with 8 positions matching TRBD2. The CDR3 has 15 residues. The junction had 3 bases not matched to a gene; V was cut back by 5 bases and J by 1 base. In germline, CDR1 is SGHTA, CDR2 FQGNSA. CDR3 residues: CASSPTSENTGELFF. Here the CDR3 DNA reads TGTGCCAGCAGCCCGACTAGCGAGAACACCGGGGAGCTGTTTTTT. The complete variable domain, with remaining parts taken from reference TRBV7-2 and TRBJ2-2, reads GAGVSQSPSNKVTEKGKDVELRCDPISGHTALYWYRQSLGQGLEFLIYFQGNSAPDKSGLPSDRFSAERTGGSVSTLTIQRTQQEDSAVYLCASSPTSENTGELFFGEGSRLTVL.

The chain recombines TRBV4-1 with TRBJ1-2, with a possible D match to TRBD1 (6 bases). The ends were cut back, 5 bases at V and 0 bases at J, with 16 bases in the middle. This CDR3 is 16 amino acids long. CDR1 and CDR2 from the germline V gene are MGHRA and YSYEKL. This chain's CDR3 is CASSRGYGGSNYGYTF. The DNA of the CDR3 is TGCGCCAGCAGCAGGGGGTATGGGGGCTCTAACTATGGCTACACCTTC.

The table lists this clone with a count of one. The genes are TRBV6-2 or TRBV6-3 and TRBJ2-1, with D tentatively TRBD1 (8 bases). Germline-derived CDR1 and CDR2 are MNHEY and SVGEGT. This CDR3 comprises 15 residues. V was clipped by 5 bases and J by 4 bases, with 15 bases between them. CDR3 bases: TGTGCCAGCAGTCTACAGGGGGGGCATTACAATGAGCAGTTCTTC. It translates to CASSLQGGHYNEQFF.

About this clone: An end of the junction does not agree with germline; a read error may underlie this. The chain links TRBV6-6 to TRBJ1-3; D gene uncertain. The CDR3 spans 11 residues. Germline CDR1 is MNHNY and CDR2 is SVGAGI (reference sequence). CDR3 DNA: TGCCTTAGCAGCTCTGGAAACACCATATATTTT. Translated: CLSSSGNTIYF.